This T cell receptor (beta chain) was captured by sequencing in a study of beta chain features in type 1 diabetes. Expressed TCRB transcripts were sequenced after all isolated RNA was converted to cDNA. The assay was immunoSEQ multiplex PCR, and TCRdb's table has in-frame clones only and misses some. The data hold under 400,000 clones, with around 13% observed a single time. There are a few counts of this clone. The TCR originated in a man younger than 35 in good health. Sequenced: naive CD4+ T cells from blood.

CDR3: CASTDPLEIGQPQHF. For the CDR3, the DNA is TGTGCCAGTACCGACCCTCTGGAAATCGGGCAGCCCCAGCATTTT. The chain uses TRBV19 and TRBJ1-5; D not resolved. Trimming took off 7 bases at V and 7 bases at J, with 20 bases between the two ends. The CDR3 consists of 15 residues. Germline CDR1 reads LNHDA; CDR2 reads SQIVND (reference sequence).